The 16 T cell receptor beta chains below were found in one sample sequenced in a study of cytomegalovirus exposure and HLA in healthy donors (dated 2017 in TCRdb). The library was generated by the immunoSEQ multiplex PCR assay. As stored in TCRdb, this immuneACCESS dataset retains in-frame rearrangements with V and J assigned. A fraction of the clones does not appear; measured against another copy, unresolved V genes explain less than half of the discrepancy, and the remainder lacks a known reason. The sample table contains fewer than 140,000 clones; only one count was recorded for 88% of them. 1.5% to 2% of the sample is held by the ten biggest clonotypes. The sequenced sample consisted of PBMCs. These receptors all come from a woman aged 18 to 35 in good health and CMV-seropositive.

The table lists this clone with a few counts. The CDR3 nucleotides read TGTGCCAGCAGTACCCCACGACAGGGTGTCCACGAGCAGTACTTC. Translating it yields CASSTPRQGVHEQYF. The gene calls are TRBV28 and TRBJ2-7, with 7 bases identical to TRBD1. Unmatched junction bases numbered 12, after V lost 5 bases and J lost 5 bases. The CDR3 is 15 residues long. CDR1 and CDR2 (germline): MDHEN, SYDVKM.

The chain couples TRBV10-1 to TRBJ1-1; TRBD1 matches at 9 bases. The germline gives CDR1 WNHNN, CDR2 SYGVQD (reference sequence). This CDR3 region has 15 residues. The V segment lost 10 bases and the J segment 2 bases; nucleotides outside the gene matches: 11. CDR3 in DNA: TGCGCCATCGCCTGGGGACAGGGCGTAAACACTGAAGCTTTCTTT. It specifies CAIAWGQGVNTEAFF.

V and J are TRBV9 and TRBJ2-1, with 8 bases that match TRBD2. V lost 3 bases, J lost 10 bases, and 0 bases stayed unmatched. Germline assignment: CDR1 SGDLS and CDR2 YYNGEE. The CDR3 loop spans 11 amino acids. CDR3 nucleotides: TGTGCCAGCAGCGCGGGGGGGGAGCAGTTCTTC. Translation gives CASSAGGEQFF. The whole variable domain, remainder taken from reference TRBV9 and TRBJ2-1, is DSGVTQTPKHLITATGQRVTLRCSPRSGDLSVYWYQQSLDQGLQFLIQYYNGEERAKGNILERFSAQQFPDLHSELNLSSLELGDSALYFCASSAGGEQFFGPGTRLTVL.

The chain couples TRBV18 to TRBJ2-1, with 8 positions matching TRBD2. The CDR3 totals 15 residues. Germline V CDR1 and CDR2: KGHSH, LQKENI. The junction had 14 bases not matched to a gene; V was cut back by 11 bases and J by 5 bases. CDR3 in DNA: TGTGCCGGGGAGCCTACGCGGGGGGTGAACAATGAGCAGTTCTTC. Amino acid sequence: CAGEPTRGVNNEQFF.

The chain recombines TRBV19 with TRBJ1-2, with 7 positions matching TRBD1. The germline V gene encodes CDR1 LNHDA and CDR2 SQIVND (reference sequence). Trimming took 3 bases from V and 5 from J; bases not matched to a gene: 3. The CDR3 consists of 13 residues. The CDR3 loop reads CASSMTGRYGYTF. As DNA, the CDR3 is TGTGCCAGTAGTATGACAGGGAGGTATGGCTACACCTTC.

This rearrangement joins TRBV6-5 to TRBJ1-2; possibly TRBD1 for D (6 bases). The germline CDR1 and CDR2 sequences are MNHEY and SVGAGI. Trimming left V 6 bases short and J 4 bases short, with 12 bases between. The CDR3 length is 13 residues. The CDR3, as DNA: TGTGCCAGCAGGGGGACAAGAGGCTATGGCTACACCTTC. Translating it yields CASRGTRGYGYTF.

The chain links TRBV6-5 to TRBJ2-7; 7 bases are shared with TRBD1. Germline loops: CDR1 MNHEY, CDR2 SVGAGI. This CDR3 region has 13 residues. Trimming took 6 bases from V and 2 from J; bases not matched to a gene: 4. The CDR3 spells CASSRQGTYEQYF. The DNA of the CDR3 is TGTGCCAGCAGCCGACAGGGTACCTACGAGCAGTACTTC.

The V call is TRBV10-1, the J call TRBJ1-6, with 8 bases aligning to TRBD1. Germline V gives CDR1 WNHNN, CDR2 SYGVQD (reference sequence). J was trimmed by 9 bases and V by 9 bases; bases with no gene match: 10. CDR3 length: 14 residues. CDR3 sequence reads: CASQDRGGSSPLHF. Written as DNA, the CDR3 is TGCGCCAGTCAAGACAGGGGTGGTAGTTCACCCCTCCACTTT.

The chain has TRBV18 and TRBJ1-3; maybe TRBD1 (6 bases). V lost 6 bases and J 1 base, leaving 13 bases between the germline ends. The germline gives CDR1 KGHSH, CDR2 LQKENI. The CDR3 contains 15 residues. CDR3 coding DNA: TGTGCCAGCTCTCCAACCCAGGGGTCTGGAAACACCATATATTTT. This gives the protein CASSPTQGSGNTIYF.

In nucleotides, the CDR3 is TGTGCCAGCAGTACTACCCCGACAGGGGTCGAGACCCAGTACTTC. This translates into CASSTTPTGVETQYF. The chain links TRBV28 to TRBJ2-5; TRBD1 aligns across 8 bases. This CDR3 is built from 15 residues. Trimming removed 5 bases from V and 5 bases from J; junction bases left unmatched: 10. Germline lookup yields CDR1 MDHEN and CDR2 SYDVKM.

The V call is TRBV5-1, the J call TRBJ2-7, with 9 bases fitting TRBD1. V was clipped by 1 base and J by 4 bases; unmatched bases: 3. CDR3 length: 14 residues. Germline lookup yields CDR1 SGHRS and CDR2 YFSETQ. For the CDR3, the DNA is TGCGCCAGCAGCTTGAGCGGACAGGGGTACGAGCAGTACTTC. Amino acid sequence: CASSLSGQGYEQYF.

This chain uses TRBV2 with TRBJ2-1, with TRBD1 matching 8 bases. From germline, CDR1 is SNHLY and CDR2 FYNNEI. V dropped 6 bases and J dropped 7; count of bases not matched to a gene: 8. CDR3 length: 14 amino acids. CDR3 amino acids: CASSLGQGANEQFF. CDR3 nucleotide sequence: TGTGCCAGCAGCCTCGGACAGGGAGCGAATGAGCAGTTCTTC.

This chain links TRBV10-3 with TRBJ1-2; 9 positions agree with TRBD1. The CDR3 runs to 14 residues. CDR1 is ENHRY and CDR2 is SYGVKD in the germline V gene. J gave up 4 bases and V 2 bases, and 2 bases lay outside the gene matches. The CDR3 loop is CAISEGQGIYGYTF. For the CDR3, the DNA is TGTGCCATCAGTGAGGGACAGGGGATCTATGGCTACACCTTC.

The chain is built from TRBV7-2 and TRBJ1-3, with TRBD1 as a possible D gene (5 bases). Between the trimmed V and J ends, which lost 1 base and 4 bases, there was a span of 11 bases. Germline CDR1 is SGHTA and CDR2 is FQGNSA. The CDR3 runs to 15 residues. The CDR3 DNA reads as TGTGCCAGCAGCTTAGATTCAGGGAGGGGAAACACCATATATTTT. It yields the protein CASSLDSGRGNTIYF.

This sequence joins TRBV10-3 and TRBJ1-5, with 8 positions matching TRBD1. This CDR3 region has 14 residues. The germline CDR1 and CDR2 sequences are ENHRY and SYGVKD. The trim removed 4 bases at V and 3 bases at J, leaving 2 bases unmatched. CDR3 nucleotides: TGTGCCATCAGTGGGGGACAGGTCAATCAGCCCCAGCATTTT. It specifies CAISGGQVNQPQHF.

This clone was seen more than once but under ten times. This chain connects TRBV10-2 to TRBJ2-7, with D possibly being TRBD1 (6 bases). The CDR3 runs to 14 residues. V was trimmed by 3 bases and J by 4 bases, leaving 13 bases between them. Germline V gene lookup returns CDR1 WSHSY and CDR2 SAAADI. CDR3 DNA sequence: TGCGCCAGCAGTGACCCAAACGACAGGTACGAGCAGTACTTC. It specifies CASSDPNDRYEQYF.